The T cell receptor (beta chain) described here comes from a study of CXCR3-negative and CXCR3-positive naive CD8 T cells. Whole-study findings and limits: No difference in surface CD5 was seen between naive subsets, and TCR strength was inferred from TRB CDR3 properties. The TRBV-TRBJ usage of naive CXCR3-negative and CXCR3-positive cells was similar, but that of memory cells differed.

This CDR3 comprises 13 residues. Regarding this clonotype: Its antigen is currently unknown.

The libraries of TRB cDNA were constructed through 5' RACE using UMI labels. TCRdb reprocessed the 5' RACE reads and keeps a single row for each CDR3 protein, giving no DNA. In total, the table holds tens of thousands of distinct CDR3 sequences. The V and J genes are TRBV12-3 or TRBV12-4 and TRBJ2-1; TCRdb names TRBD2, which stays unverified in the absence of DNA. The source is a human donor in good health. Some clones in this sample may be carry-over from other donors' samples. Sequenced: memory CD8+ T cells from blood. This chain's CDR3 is CASSAGGYNEQFF.